This record covers a single T cell receptor beta chain. Its cognate antigen is unknown. This sample stems from a study of beta chain features in type 1 diabetes. Study summary: Age, gender and cell yields were similar between patients and healthy donors. Study observations and caveats: In all four CD4+ subsets, TCRB CDR3 length was significantly, moderately reduced in type 1 diabetes.

The CDR3 extends over 17 amino acids. Per germline, CDR1 ENHRY and CDR2 SYGVKD. V trimming: 0 bases; J trimming: 4 bases; junction bases outside the gene matches: 8. Expressed TCRB transcripts were sequenced because the isolated RNA had all been reverse transcribed beforehand. Some clones are missing from TCRdb's copy, which holds only in-frame ones; the method was immunoSEQ multiplex PCR. This table holds 630,000 or so clones, over 12% found once. This chain connects TRBV10-3 to TRBJ2-2; 7 bases agree with TRBD2. This clonotype originated in a man younger than 35 with type 1 diabetes. Sample: naive CD4+ T cells from blood. CDR3 amino acids: CAISESEGEGFTGELFF. Here the CDR3 DNA reads TGTGCCATCAGTGAGTCAGAAGGGGAGGGTTTCACCGGGGAGCTGTTTTTT.